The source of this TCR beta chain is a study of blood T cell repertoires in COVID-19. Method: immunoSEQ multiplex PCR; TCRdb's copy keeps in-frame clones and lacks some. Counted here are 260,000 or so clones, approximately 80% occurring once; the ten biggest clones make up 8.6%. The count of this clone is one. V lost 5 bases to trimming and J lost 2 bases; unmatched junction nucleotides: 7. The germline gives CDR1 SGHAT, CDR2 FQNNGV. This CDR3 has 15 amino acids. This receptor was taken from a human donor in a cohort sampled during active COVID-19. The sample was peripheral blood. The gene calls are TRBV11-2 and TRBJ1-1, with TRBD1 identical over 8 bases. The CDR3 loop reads CASSHGQGRNTEAFF. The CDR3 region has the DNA TGTGCCAGCAGCCACGGACAGGGAAGAAACACTGAAGCTTTCTTT. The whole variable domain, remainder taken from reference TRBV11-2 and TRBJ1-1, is EAGVAQSPRYKIIEKRQSVAFWCNPISGHATLYWYQQILGQGPKLLIQFQNNGVVDDSQLPKDRFSAERLKGVDSTLKIQPAKLEDSAVYLCASSHGQGRNTEAFFGQGTRLTVV.